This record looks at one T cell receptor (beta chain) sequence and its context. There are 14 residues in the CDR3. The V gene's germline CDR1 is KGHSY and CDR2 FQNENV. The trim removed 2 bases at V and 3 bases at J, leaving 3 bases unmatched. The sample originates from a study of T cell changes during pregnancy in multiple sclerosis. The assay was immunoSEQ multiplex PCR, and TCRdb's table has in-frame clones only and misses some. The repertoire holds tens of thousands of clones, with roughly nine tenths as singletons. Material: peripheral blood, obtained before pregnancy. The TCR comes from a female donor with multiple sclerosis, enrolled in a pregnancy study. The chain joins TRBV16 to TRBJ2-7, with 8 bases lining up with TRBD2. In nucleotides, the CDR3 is TGTGCCAGCAGCCAAATGGCGGGGGGCTACGAGCAGTACTTC. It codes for CASSQMAGGYEQYF. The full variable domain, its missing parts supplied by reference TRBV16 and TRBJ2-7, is GEEVAQTPKHLVRGEGQKAKLYCAPIKGHSYVFWYQQVLKNEFKFLISFQNENVFDETGMPKERFSAKCLPNSPCSLEIQATKLEDSAVYFCASSQMAGGYEQYFGPGTRLTVT.